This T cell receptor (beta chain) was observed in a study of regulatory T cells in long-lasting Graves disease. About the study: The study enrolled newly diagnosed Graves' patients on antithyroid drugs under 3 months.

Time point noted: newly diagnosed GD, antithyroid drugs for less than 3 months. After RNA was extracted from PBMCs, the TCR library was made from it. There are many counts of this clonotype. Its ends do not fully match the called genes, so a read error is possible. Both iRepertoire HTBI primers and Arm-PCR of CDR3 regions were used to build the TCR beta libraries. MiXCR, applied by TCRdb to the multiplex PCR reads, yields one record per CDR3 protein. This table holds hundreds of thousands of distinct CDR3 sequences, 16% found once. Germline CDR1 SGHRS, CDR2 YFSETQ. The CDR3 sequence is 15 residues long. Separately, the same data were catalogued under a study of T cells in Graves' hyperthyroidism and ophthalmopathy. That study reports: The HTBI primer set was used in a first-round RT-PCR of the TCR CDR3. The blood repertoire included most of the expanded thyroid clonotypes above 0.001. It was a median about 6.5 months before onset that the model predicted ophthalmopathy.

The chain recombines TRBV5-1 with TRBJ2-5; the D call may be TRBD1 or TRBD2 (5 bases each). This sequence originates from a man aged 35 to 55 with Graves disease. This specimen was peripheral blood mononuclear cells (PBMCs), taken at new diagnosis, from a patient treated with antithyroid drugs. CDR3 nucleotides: TGTGCCAGCAGCCCGGGACCTAGGACGCAAGAGACCCAGTACTTC. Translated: CASSPGPRTQETQYF.